The 31 T cell receptor beta chains below come from one sample, sequenced in a study of OX40 agonist ivuxolimab in advanced cancers. Clones were sequenced by immunoSEQ multiplex PCR, and TCRdb holds only the in-frame ones, with some missing. The sample contains around 70,000 clones, roughly 89% of which appear only once. The sequencing here drew on CD4+ or CD8+ T cells sorted from blood, taken in a trial of the OX40 agonist ivuxolimab. These receptors all stem from an adult with an advanced solid tumor such as melanoma, head and neck, liver or kidney cancer.

The V and J genes are TRBV28 and TRBJ1-1; no definite D call. The CDR3 runs to 15 residues. CDR1 MDHEN and CDR2 SYDVKM come from the germline V gene. The V gene lost 5 bases and the J gene lost 6 bases, with 19 bases spanning the gap. This CDR3 reads CASSPPRAIGAEAFF. The CDR3 nucleotides read TGTGCCAGCAGTCCCCCACGGGCCATAGGCGCTGAAGCTTTCTTT.

The chain combines TRBV28 with TRBJ1-3; 7 bases fit TRBD1. Germline V gene lookup returns CDR1 MDHEN and CDR2 SYDVKM. J lost 0 bases, V lost 6 bases, and 11 bases had no gene match. The CDR3 consists of 17 residues. The CDR3 coding sequence is TGTGCCAGCAGACGGCAACCCAGGGGGTTCTCTGGAAACACCATATATTTT. This translates into CASRRQPRGFSGNTIYF.

The genes are TRBV4-1 and TRBJ2-2; D is unresolved. The CDR3 is made up of 15 amino acids. With 0 bases removed from V and 1 base from J, the gap between germline ends came to 6 bases. Germline lookup yields CDR1 MGHRA and CDR2 YSYEKL. This CDR3 is CASSQDPRNTGELFF. Written as DNA, the CDR3 is TGCGCCAGCAGCCAAGACCCTAGGAACACCGGGGAGCTGTTTTTT.

The chain combines TRBV18 with TRBJ2-2, with 7 bases fitting TRBD1. The CDR3 has 13 residues. CDR1 and CDR2 (germline): KGHSH, LQKENI. The V segment lost 1 base and the J segment 10 bases; nucleotides outside the gene matches: 3. CDR3 DNA: TGTGCCAGCTCACCACAGGGGGCCGAGGAGCTGTTTTTT. Its protein product is CASSPQGAEELFF.

The V call is TRBV7-2, the J call TRBJ2-1; D is undetermined. The V gene lost 7 bases and the J gene lost 13 bases, with 23 bases spanning the gap. The germline V gene encodes CDR1 SGHTA and CDR2 FQGNSA. The CDR3 is 14 amino acids. In DNA form, the CDR3 reads TGTGCCAGCACCCGCGTTGGAAGGGTAATTTACCAGTTCTTC. Protein product: CASTRVGRVIYQFF.

In the case of this clone: Other DNA sequences in the same sample also yield this CDR3. This sequence joins TRBV19 and TRBJ1-2; D might be TRBD1 (6 bases). Germline V gene sequence: CDR1 LNHDA, CDR2 SQIVND (reference sequence). The CDR3 has 17 residues. V dropped 3 bases and J dropped 0 bases, with 17 bases sitting between them. CDR3 sequence: CASSIGGGAEANYGYTF. The CDR3 DNA reads TGTGCCAGTAGTATTGGGGGGGGCGCAGAAGCTAACTATGGCTACACCTTC. Combining the CDR3 with reference TRBV19 and TRBJ1-2 gives the whole variable domain DGGITQSPKYLFRKEGQNVTLSCEQNLNHDAMYWYRQDPGQGLRLIYYSQIVNDFQKGDIAEGYSVSREKKESFPLTVTSAQKNPTAFYLCASSIGGGAEANYGYTFGSGTRLTVV.

This clone has only a few counts. The rearrangement links TRBV5-4 to TRBJ1-5; D may be TRBD1 (5 bases). The V gene's germline CDR1 is SGHNT and CDR2 YYREEE (reference sequence). The CDR3 has 12 residues. V was cut by 4 bases and J by 11 bases, with 13 bases left in between. Here the CDR3 DNA reads TGTGCCAGCAGCGTGGACGGACAAGCCCAGCATTTT. Translated: CASSVDGQAQHF. The entire variable domain, with the rest obtained from reference TRBV5-4 and TRBJ1-5, is as follows: ETGVTQSPTHLIKTRGQQVTLRCSSQSGHNTVSWYQQALGQGPQFIFQYYREEENGRGNFPPRFSGLQFPNYSSELNVNALELDDSALYLCASSVDGQAQHFGDGTRLSIL.

This rearrangement joins TRBV9 to TRBJ2-2; D may be TRBD1 (6 bases). Germline CDR1 and CDR2: SGDLS and YYNGEE. V lost 3 bases to trimming and J lost 4 bases, with 19 bases between them. This CDR3 region has 17 residues. CDR3: CASSAVPQGLGTGELFF. DNA of the CDR3: TGTGCCAGCAGCGCCGTACCTCAGGGGTTGGGCACCGGGGAGCTGTTTTTT.

The chain couples TRBV5-1 to TRBJ2-4; 10 bases line up with TRBD1. Per the germline V gene, CDR1 is SGHRS and CDR2 is YFSETQ. The CDR3 is 16 residues long. V was pared by 4 bases and J by 3 bases, with 7 bases of the junction left unmatched. CDR3 residues: CASSLDRGQGKNIQYF. The CDR3 region has the DNA TGCGCCAGCAGCCTTGACAGGGGGCAAGGCAAAAACATTCAGTACTTC.

V and J are TRBV23-1 and TRBJ1-4, with D uncertain. TRBV23-1 is known as an ORF, though its function is uncertain. V lost 0 bases and J 4 bases, leaving 12 bases between the germline ends. There are 16 residues in the CDR3. The CDR3 reads CASSQSFLFFNEKLFF. Written as DNA, the CDR3 is TGCGCCAGCAGTCAATCTTTCCTGTTTTTTAATGAAAAACTGTTTTTT.

The rearrangement links TRBV5-1 to TRBJ2-1, with 7 bases matching TRBD1. The CDR3 has 17 amino acids. Germline V gene sequence: CDR1 SGHRS, CDR2 YFSETQ. V lost 1 base and J lost 0; bases outside the gene matches: 7. This CDR3 is CASSLNPTGSSYNEQFF. The CDR3 region has the DNA TGCGCCAGCAGCTTGAATCCGACAGGGAGCTCCTACAATGAGCAGTTCTTC.

This chain connects TRBV5-1 to TRBJ2-5, with TRBD1 as a possible D gene (7 bases). Germline V gives CDR1 SGHRS, CDR2 YFSETQ. CDR3 length: 15 amino acids. V was clipped by 3 bases and J by 2 bases, with 14 bases between them. CDR3 nucleotides: TGCGCCAGCAGCTCGCAGGGGGGAGGACAAGAGACCCAGTACTTC. This sequence encodes CASSSQGGGQETQYF.

This clone was detected a few times. The chain couples TRBV6-1 to TRBJ2-3; 8 nucleotides line up with TRBD1. The length of the CDR3 is 16 residues. Germline lookup yields CDR1 MNHNS and CDR2 SASEGT. V lost 2 bases and J lost 5; bases outside the gene matches: 9. In DNA, the CDR3 is TGTGCCAGCAGTGAAATGTGGACAGGGTCGAGAGATACGCAGTATTTT. Translation gives CASSEMWTGSRDTQYF.

CDR3 in amino acids: CASSVHSSTDTQYF. In DNA form, the CDR3 reads TGTGCCAGCAGCGTCCATTCTAGCACAGATACGCAGTATTTT. The chain couples TRBV14 to TRBJ2-3; D call uncertain. Germline CDR1 is SGHDN and CDR2 is FVKESK. The CDR3 sequence is 14 residues long. Trimming took off 5 bases at V and 0 bases at J, with 9 bases between the two ends.

The V gene is TRBV6-6, the J gene TRBJ2-5; TRBD2 matches 7 bases. The V segment lost 11 bases and the J segment 2 bases; nucleotides outside the gene matches: 8. This CDR3 region has 13 residues. CDR1 is MNHNY and CDR2 is SVGAGI in the germline V gene (reference sequence). CDR3 residues: CAALAGEQETQYF. CDR3 DNA sequence: TGTGCCGCCCTGGCGGGGGAGCAAGAGACCCAGTACTTC.

The V and J genes are TRBV19 and TRBJ2-2; D is unresolved. V was pared by 3 bases and J by 6 bases, with 5 bases between. The germline V gene has CDR1 LNHDA and CDR2 SQIVND (reference sequence). The CDR3 has 12 amino acids. DNA of the CDR3: TGTGCCAGTAGTATTGCCCCCGGGGAGCTGTTTTTT. This translates into CASSIAPGELFF.

The chain recombines TRBV4-1 with TRBJ1-3; D remains ambiguous. The germline gives CDR1 MGHRA, CDR2 YSYEKL. The CDR3 length is 15 residues. Deletions cut 1 base from V and 2 bases from J, with 9 bases between. The CDR3 nucleotides are TGCGCCAGCAGCCAAGTCATCGGGGCTGGAAACACCATATATTTT. It yields the protein CASSQVIGAGNTIYF.

V and J are TRBV30 and TRBJ2-5; D assignment may be TRBD1 or TRBD2 (5 bases each). Germline CDR1 reads GTSNPN; CDR2 reads SVGIG (reference sequence). The CDR3 covers 13 residues. Trimming took off 5 bases at V and 4 bases at J, with 14 bases between the two ends. The CDR3 DNA sequence: TGTGCCTGGGGACGGGGCCTCGGAGAGACCCAGTACTTC. Its translation is CAWGRGLGETQYF.

The chain employs TRBV29-1 and TRBJ1-1; TRBD1 might be the D (6 bases). The germline V and J ends were trimmed by 7 bases and 0 bases, with 15 bases remaining between them. The CDR3 runs to 14 residues. Germline lookup yields CDR1 SQVTM and CDR2 ANQGSEA. The CDR3 protein is CSAPGGRMNTEAFF. CDR3 DNA: TGCAGCGCCCCGGGGGGCAGAATGAACACTGAAGCTTTCTTT.

The chain couples TRBV27 to TRBJ2-5; 7 nucleotides align to TRBD1. J lost 5 bases, V lost 6 bases, and 6 bases had no gene match. The CDR3 totals 13 residues. Germline V lookup: CDR1 MNHEY, CDR2 SMNVEV (reference sequence). This CDR3 reads CASREDRRETQYF. The CDR3 DNA reads as TGTGCCAGCAGGGAGGACAGGCGGGAGACCCAGTACTTC.

The J gene is TRBJ1-1, the V gene TRBV7-2; 7 bases agree with TRBD1. The germline gives CDR1 SGHTA, CDR2 FQGNSA. Trimming removed 3 bases from V and 1 base from J; junction bases left unmatched: 2. This CDR3 is 14 amino acids long. CDR3 bases: TGTGCCAGCAGCTTGGACAGGTCGAACACTGAAGCTTTCTTT. This translates into CASSLDRSNTEAFF.

The rearrangement joins TRBV2 to TRBJ2-7; D is possibly TRBD1 or TRBD2 (5 bases each). Germline V gene sequence: CDR1 SNHLY, CDR2 FYNNEI. This CDR3 has 12 amino acids. V was pared by 7 bases and J by 5 bases, with 12 bases between. The CDR3 DNA reads TGTGCCAGCATATTTGGGGGAGACGAGCAGTACTTC. It yields the protein CASIFGGDEQYF.

DNA for the CDR3: TGTGCCAGCACAAAAGGGCTAGCAGAACAAGAGACCCAGTACTTC. Amino acid sequence: CASTKGLAEQETQYF. The chain uses TRBV6-5 and TRBJ2-5, with D possibly being TRBD2 (5 bases). Germline lookup yields CDR1 MNHEY and CDR2 SVGAGI. CDR3 length: 15 amino acids. V was cut by 7 bases and J by 2 bases, with 17 bases left in between.

This clone was found a few times. This chain uses TRBV6-5 with TRBJ1-2; D gene unclear. This CDR3 region has 15 residues. CDR1 and CDR2 from the germline V gene are MNHEY and SVGAGI. V lost 4 bases to trimming and J lost 5 bases, with 17 bases between them. Here the CDR3 DNA reads TGTGCCAGCAGTTCTCGTAGGACTACAGCTTATGGCTACACCTTC. Translating it yields CASSSRRTTAYGYTF.

This chain joins TRBV5-1 and TRBJ2-7, with D possibly matching TRBD1 (5 bases). The germline CDR1 and CDR2 sequences are SGHRS and YFSETQ. This CDR3 spans 16 amino acids. V lost 0 bases and J lost 3, with 16 bases in between. The CDR3 nucleotides read TGCGCCAGCAGCTTGGGAACGACAGTCCTCGACTACGAGCAGTACTTC. Its protein is CASSLGTTVLDYEQYF.

The CDR3 region is CASSLLSGGPLMNTEAFF. The CDR3, as DNA: TGTGCCAGCAGCTTACTTTCAGGGGGCCCACTGATGAACACTGAAGCTTTCTTT. J is TRBJ1-1 and V is TRBV7-3; 8 bases align to TRBD1. V trimming: 2 bases; J trimming: 0 bases; junction bases outside the gene matches: 11. Looked up from germline, CDR1 is SGHTA and CDR2 is FQGTGA. The CDR3 length is 18 residues. Using reference TRBV7-3 and TRBJ1-1 for the parts outside the CDR3, the full variable domain is GAGVSQTPSNKVTEKGKYVELRCDPISGHTALYWYRQSLGQGPEFLIYFQGTGAADDSGLPNDRFFAVRPEGSVSTLKIQRTERGDSAVYLCASSLLSGGPLMNTEAFFGQGTRLTVV.

V usage is TRBV6-5 and J usage is TRBJ1-2; 7 nucleotides align to TRBD1. The CDR3 is made up of 15 amino acids. Germline V CDR1 and CDR2: MNHEY, SVGAGI. V gave up 0 bases and J gave up 7 bases; unmatched junction bases: 8. The DNA for the CDR3 is TGTGCCAGCAGTTACTCGGTTAGGGGGCGAGGTGGCTACACCTTC. This codes for CASSYSVRGRGGYTF.

This chain uses TRBV19 with TRBJ2-3; D remains unclear. Germline V lookup: CDR1 LNHDA, CDR2 SQIVND (reference sequence). The CDR3 spans 15 residues. V lost 7 bases to trimming and J lost 3 bases, with 17 bases between them. CDR3 amino acids: CASNRAPLGTDTQYF. The CDR3 nucleotides are TGTGCCAGTAACAGAGCGCCCCTGGGAACAGATACGCAGTATTTT.

V gene TRBV5-1 combines with J gene TRBJ1-1; possibly TRBD1 for D (6 bases). Trimming took off 5 bases at V and 4 bases at J, with 12 bases between the two ends. The CDR3 totals 13 residues. Germline CDR1 reads SGHRS; CDR2 reads YFSETQ. The CDR3 coding sequence is TGCGCCAGCAGATTAGGGGGAGGCACTGAAGCTTTCTTT. Translated, it gives CASRLGGGTEAFF.

This clone was counted a few times. This chain connects TRBV20-1 to TRBJ2-1; D remains unclear. Germline-derived CDR1 and CDR2 are DFQATT and SNEGSKA (reference sequence). The CDR3 runs to 11 residues. Between the trimmed V and J ends, which lost 1 base and 12 bases, there was a span of 10 bases. CDR3 residues: CSARVRQVQFF. Written as DNA, the CDR3 is TGCAGTGCTAGAGTTCGGCAGGTGCAGTTCTTC.

The chain combines TRBV28 with TRBJ2-3; 11 positions match TRBD2. This CDR3 has 16 amino acids. Germline CDR1 MDHEN, CDR2 SYDVKM. V gave up 6 bases and J gave up 3 bases; unmatched junction bases: 8. CDR3 sequence: CASRGSSGRGTDTQYF. CDR3 nucleotides: TGTGCCAGCAGAGGGAGTAGCGGGAGGGGGACAGATACGCAGTATTTT.